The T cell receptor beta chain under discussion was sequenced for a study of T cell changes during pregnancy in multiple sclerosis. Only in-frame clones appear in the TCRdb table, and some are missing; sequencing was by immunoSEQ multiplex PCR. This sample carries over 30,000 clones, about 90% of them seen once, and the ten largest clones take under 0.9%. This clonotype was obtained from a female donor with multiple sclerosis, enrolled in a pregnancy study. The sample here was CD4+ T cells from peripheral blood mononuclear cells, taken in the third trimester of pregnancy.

CDR3 residues: CASSRQGARVYGYTF. The CDR3 bases are TGTGCCAGCAGTCGCCAGGGGGCAAGGGTCTATGGCTACACCTTC. The chain has TRBV28 and TRBJ1-2; 8 nucleotides align to TRBD1. CDR3 length: 15 amino acids. The V gene's germline CDR1 is MDHEN and CDR2 SYDVKM. V trimming: 5 bases; J trimming: 4 bases; junction bases outside the gene matches: 9.